This TCR beta chain was obtained from a study of blood T cells in healthy people across ages. For the second PCR, which ran for about 6 to 12 cycles, a sample-barcoded 5' primer and a J-beta primer mix were used. Tagging of each cDNA molecule was performed by a template-switch adaptor with 12 random nucleotides. TCRdb analysed the 5' RACE reads with MiXCR anew, one entry per CDR3 protein. The sample carries about 1.1 million distinct CDR3 sequences, roughly two fifths recorded once. Germline loops: CDR1 LGHNT, CDR2 FRNRAP. V was clipped by 1 base and J by 4 bases, with 8 bases between them. This CDR3 has 13 amino acids. This clonotype was seen only once.

The material sequenced was blood. This receptor was obtained from a man aged 18 to 30 in good health. This rearrangement joins TRBV12-5 to TRBJ2-7, with D hard to call. The CDR3 DNA sequence: TGTGCTAGTGGTTTGGAGGCCGGTTACGAGCAGTACTTC. Its translation: CASGLEAGYEQYF.